This T cell receptor (beta chain) was sequenced in a study of CD4 and CD8 cells across lung adenocarcinoma regions. CDR3 size: 14 residues. From germline, CDR1 is MNHEY and CDR2 SMNVEV (reference sequence). MiXCR, run by TCRdb on the PCR reads, gives a single entry per CDR3 protein. This table has 6,000 to 8,000 distinct CDR3 sequences, around half appearing once. Sequenced sample: CD4+ T cells from the center of a lung tumor. The chain links TRBV27 to TRBJ2-1; 7 bases are a match to TRBD1. The DNA end favors TRBJ2-7, so the J call may be wrong. The receptor was derived from a female donor with lung adenocarcinoma. The CD4 and CD8 labels of this study may be unreliable. CDR3 nucleotide sequence: TGTGCCAGCAGTTTAGGCAGGGGGTATTACGAGCAGTACTTC. It is translated as CASSLGRGYYEQYF.